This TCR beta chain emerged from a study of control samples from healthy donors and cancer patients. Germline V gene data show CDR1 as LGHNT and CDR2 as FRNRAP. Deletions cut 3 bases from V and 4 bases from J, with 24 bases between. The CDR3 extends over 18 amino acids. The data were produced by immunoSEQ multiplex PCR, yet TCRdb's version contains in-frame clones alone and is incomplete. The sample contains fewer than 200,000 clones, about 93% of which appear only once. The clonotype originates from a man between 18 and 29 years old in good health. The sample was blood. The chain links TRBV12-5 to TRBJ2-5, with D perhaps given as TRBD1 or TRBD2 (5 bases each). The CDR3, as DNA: TGTGCTAGTGGTTTCATCCGGGACGGATACGCGGACTTAGAGACCCAGTACTTC. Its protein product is CASGFIRDGYADLETQYF.